A single sample gave rise to the 31 T cell receptor beta chains below, sequenced in a study of cytomegalovirus exposure and HLA in healthy donors listed by TCRdb under 2017. Libraries were built with the immunoSEQ multiplex PCR assay. For the multiplex PCR, a mixture combining 60 forward primers for TCR Vbeta segments and 13 reverse primers for TCR Jbeta segments was used. TCRdb took this table from immuneACCESS and kept in-frame rearrangements with V and J called. Such tables lack part of the clones; where checked against another copy, unresolved V genes explain under half of the gap, and the rest is unexplained. The sample table shows roughly 200,000 clones, and approximately 82% are seen once. The top ten clonotypes cover around 0.63% of the sample. Sequenced: PBMCs. All receptors come from a man between 18 and 29 years old in good health and CMV-seronegative.

The chain recombines TRBV6-5 with TRBJ2-1; D is ambiguous. V lost 1 base, J lost 8 bases, and 9 bases lay in between. Germline loops: CDR1 MNHEY, CDR2 SVGAGI. The CDR3 is 13 residues long. DNA for the CDR3: TGTGCCAGCAGTTACTTCCAGTTCGATGAGCAGTTCTTC. Translated: CASSYFQFDEQFF.

This chain links TRBV10-2 with TRBJ1-1; D is ambiguous. The CDR3 runs 13 residues. Germline V gene sequence: CDR1 WSHSY, CDR2 SAAADI. V dropped 3 bases and J dropped 3 bases, with 8 bases sitting between them. The CDR3 loop reads CASSEWGDTEAFF. The CDR3 bases are TGCGCCAGCAGTGAATGGGGAGACACTGAAGCTTTCTTT.

The chain recombines TRBV19 with TRBJ1-5, with TRBD1 matching over 7 bases. CDR3 length: 17 amino acids. J was trimmed by 0 bases and V by 5 bases; bases with no gene match: 10. CDR1 LNHDA and CDR2 SQIVND come from the germline V gene (reference sequence). This CDR3 is CASSPRGTVYSNQPQHF. The CDR3, as DNA: TGTGCCAGTAGTCCGCGCGGGACAGTATATAGCAATCAGCCCCAGCATTTT.

The chain joins TRBV30 to TRBJ1-1, with TRBD1 as a possible D gene (5 bases). Between the trimmed V and J ends, which lost 3 bases and 3 bases, there was a span of 17 bases. The CDR3 contains 15 residues. From germline, CDR1 is GTSNPN and CDR2 SVGIG (reference sequence). CDR3 DNA: TGTGCCTGGAGCGGACCGGTAGGAGGGGACACTGAAGCTTTCTTT. Amino acids: CAWSGPVGGDTEAFF.

The chain recombines TRBV6-5 with TRBJ1-2; 10 nucleotides agree with TRBD1. CDR1 and CDR2 (germline): MNHEY, SVGAGI. The CDR3 loop spans 15 amino acids. V lost 5 bases, J lost 2 bases, and 5 bases stayed unmatched. CDR3 protein: CASSAPGQGNYGYTF. The CDR3 DNA reads as TGTGCCAGCAGTGCGCCGGGACAGGGGAACTATGGCTACACCTTC.

This clone was seen a handful of times. The V gene is TRBV9, the J gene TRBJ1-4; TRBD1 matches at 7 bases. The V segment lost 3 bases and the J segment 5 bases; nucleotides outside the gene matches: 4. Germline V gene lookup returns CDR1 SGDLS and CDR2 YYNGEE. The CDR3 sequence is 14 residues long. The CDR3: CASSADRQNEKLFF. CDR3 nucleotides: TGTGCCAGCAGCGCGGACAGGCAAAATGAAAAACTGTTTTTT.

This clone came up once. The chain is built from TRBV19 and TRBJ2-5; 7 nucleotides line up with TRBD2. Germline loops: CDR1 LNHDA, CDR2 SQIVND (reference sequence). Unmatched junction bases numbered 6, after V lost 7 bases and J lost 1 base. This CDR3 has 14 residues. CDR3 nucleotides: TGTGCCAGTACCCGGCTAGCGGCCCAAGAGACCCAGTACTTC. Translating it yields CASTRLAAQETQYF.

The V and J genes are TRBV15 and TRBJ2-7, with TRBD1 matching 10 bases. Germline lookup yields CDR1 LNHNV and CDR2 YYDKDF (reference sequence). V lost 3 bases, J lost 2 bases, and 1 base stayed unmatched. The length of the CDR3 is 14 residues. This CDR3 reads CATSRGTGAYEQYF. In DNA, the CDR3 is TGTGCCACCAGCAGGGGGACAGGGGCCTACGAGCAGTACTTC. Combining the CDR3 with reference TRBV15 and TRBJ2-7 gives the whole variable domain DAMVIQNPRYQVTQFGKPVTLSCSQTLNHNVMYWYQQKSSQAPKLLFHYYDKDFNNEADTPDNFQSRRPNTSFCFLDIRSPGLGDTAMYLCATSRGTGAYEQYFGPGTRLTVT.

The chain joins TRBV28 to TRBJ2-1; 9 bases agree with TRBD1. CDR3 size: 17 residues. The germline V gene encodes CDR1 MDHEN and CDR2 SYDVKM. Trimming took 2 bases from V and 1 from J; bases not matched to a gene: 6. The CDR3 reads CASSLISGTGSYNEQFF. CDR3 in DNA: TGTGCCAGCAGTTTAATATCCGGGACAGGGTCCTACAATGAGCAGTTCTTC. The full variable domain, in which reference TRBV28 and TRBJ2-1 provide the parts outside the CDR3, is DVKVTQSSRYLVKRTGEKVFLECVQDMDHENMFWYRQDPGLGLRLIYFSYDVKMKEKGDIPEGYSVSREKKERFSLILESASTNQTSMYLCASSLISGTGSYNEQFFGPGTRLTVL.

The V call is TRBV27, the J call TRBJ2-7; 7 nucleotides align to TRBD1. CDR3 length: 14 residues. Trimming removed 5 bases from V and 4 bases from J; junction bases left unmatched: 8. The germline CDR1 and CDR2 sequences are MNHEY and SMNVEV (reference sequence). The CDR3 is CASSERGQRYEQYF. CDR3 DNA sequence: TGTGCCAGCAGTGAACGGGGACAGAGATACGAGCAGTACTTC.

For this clone: An end of the junction differs from the germline gene, which may be a read error. The sample contains more than one DNA sequence encoding this CDR3. This chain connects TRBV5-1 to TRBJ2-7, with D tentatively TRBD1 (6 bases). The CDR3 sequence is 14 residues long. CDR1 SGHRS and CDR2 YFSETQ come from the germline V gene. CDR3 loop: CASSFNQGTYEQYF. The CDR3 coding sequence is TGCGCCAGCAGCTTTAACCAGGGGACCTACGAGCAGTATTTC.

The chain joins TRBV5-1 to TRBJ2-1, with no clear D. The CDR3 spans 11 residues. Looked up from germline, CDR1 is SGHRS and CDR2 is YFSETQ. The V and J ends lost 4 bases and 6 bases respectively, with 5 bases between them. The CDR3 loop reads CASSGPNEQFF. In DNA form, the CDR3 reads TGCGCCAGCAGCGGCCCCAATGAGCAGTTCTTC.

The chain couples TRBV4-2 to TRBJ2-5; 9 bases line up with TRBD1. Losses at the gene ends were 1 base for V and 5 bases for J; bases not matched to a gene: 8. CDR1 LGHNA and CDR2 YNFKEQ come from the germline V gene. There are 16 residues in the CDR3. The CDR3 spells CASSQGDRVIWETQYF. Written as DNA, the CDR3 is TGTGCCAGCAGCCAAGGGGACAGGGTAATTTGGGAGACCCAGTACTTC.

The rearrangement links TRBV4-1 to TRBJ2-1; 8 bases are a match to TRBD1. After removal of 4 bases from V and 7 bases from J, the junction contained 15 bases not matched to a gene. Germline CDR1 is MGHRA and CDR2 is YSYEKL. The CDR3 has 17 amino acids. As DNA, the CDR3 is TGCGCCAGCAGCCGCCCGCCCGGACAGGGTCTTTTGAATGAGCAGTTCTTC. Translation gives CASSRPPGQGLLNEQFF.

The genes are TRBV27 and TRBJ2-1; D is unresolved. Germline V gives CDR1 MNHEY, CDR2 SMNVEV (reference sequence). The CDR3 has 13 residues. V was trimmed by 5 bases and J by 4 bases, leaving 9 bases between them. Here the CDR3 DNA reads TGTGCCAGCAGTCCTCCGACTTACAATGAGCAGTTCTTC. Its protein is CASSPPTYNEQFF.

The sample holds one count of this clone. The chain employs TRBV5-4 and TRBJ2-7; D perhaps matches TRBD1 (6 bases). This CDR3 has 17 residues. Trimming removed 0 bases at V and 3 bases at J, with 19 bases between. CDR1 SGHNT and CDR2 YYREEE come from the germline V gene (reference sequence). CDR3 DNA sequence: TGTGCCAGCAGCTTGGCCCACCTGGCCCAGGGGCTCTACGAGCAGTACTTC. Protein sequence: CASSLAHLAQGLYEQYF.

This clone occurred a few times. The chain links TRBV6-1 to TRBJ1-5; 9 nucleotides align to TRBD1. Per germline, CDR1 MNHNS and CDR2 SASEGT. V lost 5 bases and J lost 12; bases outside the gene matches: 14. The length of the CDR3 is 15 residues. The CDR3 nucleotides are TGTGCCAGCAGTCCCCGGGACAGGGAGTCTCCCCGCCAGCATTTT. It translates to CASSPRDRESPRQHF.

The chain employs TRBV7-6 and TRBJ2-1, with a weak D call TRBD2 (5 bases). This CDR3 has 15 amino acids. The V and J ends lost 1 base and 5 bases respectively, with 12 bases between them. Germline loops: CDR1 SGHVS, CDR2 FNYEAQ. The CDR3 nucleotides read TGTGCCAGCAGCTTAGTAGGGCGGGTTAACAATGAGCAGTTCTTC. Encoded protein: CASSLVGRVNNEQFF.

The genes are TRBV27 and TRBJ2-5; the D gene is possibly TRBD1 (6 bases). Germline CDR1 and CDR2: MNHEY and SMNVEV (reference sequence). V was clipped by 5 bases and J by 1 base, with 17 bases between them. The CDR3 has 16 amino acids. DNA for the CDR3: TGTGCCAGCAGTACCCAACATGGACAGCTCCAAGAGACCCAGTACTTC. The encoded protein is CASSTQHGQLQETQYF.

The chain joins TRBV6-1 to TRBJ2-3; 14 nucleotides align to TRBD2. V dropped 7 bases and J dropped 4; count of bases not matched to a gene: 4. Germline V CDR1 and CDR2: MNHNS, SASEGT. CDR3 length equals 15 residues. In nucleotides, the CDR3 is TGTGCCAGCACCGGGACTAGCGGGAGCCCAGATACGCAGTATTTT. Encoded protein: CASTGTSGSPDTQYF.

This clone came up a few times. V gene TRBV18 combines with J gene TRBJ1-1, with unresolved D. V was pared by 3 bases and J by 2 bases, with 7 bases between. CDR3 size: 13 residues. Germline lookup yields CDR1 KGHSH and CDR2 LQKENI. In DNA form, the CDR3 reads TGTGCCAGCTCACCGGGCGTTAACACTGAAGCTTTCTTT. The encoded protein is CASSPGVNTEAFF.

The chain has TRBV5-1 and TRBJ2-1; TRBD2 agrees at 11 bases. The CDR3 extends over 15 amino acids. V lost 3 bases to trimming and J lost 9 bases; unmatched junction nucleotides: 8. Germline CDR1 reads SGHRS; CDR2 reads YFSETQ. CDR3 nucleotides: TGCGCCAGCAGCTCCGGGACTAGCGGATTTCTTGAGCAGTTCTTC. It is translated as CASSSGTSGFLEQFF.

This chain joins TRBV21-1 and TRBJ2-7; TRBD2 was called by the table and not checked on the DNA. TRBV21-1 is an annotated pseudogene. This CDR3 contains 14 residues. The CDR3 nucleotides read TGTGCCAGCACGGGAACACGGAGGGTCTACGAGCAGTACTTC. This gives the protein CASTGTRRVYEQYF.

The genes are TRBV27 and TRBJ2-1, with 11 bases fitting TRBD2. The CDR3 totals 17 residues. CDR1 MNHEY and CDR2 SMNVEV come from the germline V gene (reference sequence). After removal of 6 bases from V and 3 bases from J, the junction contained 10 bases not matched to a gene. CDR3 nucleotides: TGTGCCAGCAGCACGGAGGGAGGGACTAGCGGCTACAATGAGCAGTTCTTC. Translated: CASSTEGGTSGYNEQFF.

The rearrangement joins TRBV18 to TRBJ2-7, with 11 bases lining up with TRBD1. Unmatched junction bases numbered 2, after V lost 5 bases and J lost 5 bases. This CDR3 spans 13 amino acids. Germline V gene sequence: CDR1 KGHSH, CDR2 LQKENI. This chain's CDR3 is CASSGQGADEQYF. Written as DNA, the CDR3 is TGTGCCAGCTCAGGACAGGGGGCTGACGAGCAGTACTTC. Filled out from reference TRBV18 and TRBJ2-7, the complete variable domain reads NAGVMQNPRHLVRRRGQEARLRCSPMKGHSHVYWYRQLPEEGLKFMVYLQKENIIDESGMPKERFSAEFPKEGPSILRIQQVVRGDSAAYFCASSGQGADEQYFGPGTRLTVT.

This clone was found once. The rearrangement links TRBV18 to TRBJ1-1; D might be TRBD1 (5 bases). Trimming took 1 base from V and 5 from J, leaving 8 bases between them. Germline CDR1 and CDR2: KGHSH and LQKENI. This CDR3 region has 13 residues. CDR3 nucleotides: TGTGCCAGCTCACCACGGGCAGGGACTGAAGCTTTCTTT. It is translated as CASSPRAGTEAFF.

This clone was counted a few times. This rearrangement joins TRBV6-4 to TRBJ2-1; the match to TRBD2 covers 10 bases. Unmatched junction bases numbered 13, after V lost 5 bases and J lost 6 bases. CDR1 and CDR2 from the germline V gene are MRHNA and SNTAGT. The CDR3 consists of 17 residues. The CDR3 coding sequence is TGTGCCAGCAGTTTACGACTAGCGGGCAAGGGGTCCAATGAGCAGTTCTTC. Its protein product is CASSLRLAGKGSNEQFF.

The chain couples TRBV27 to TRBJ2-7; possible D gene TRBD1, 6 bases. This CDR3 is 13 amino acids long. Germline V gives CDR1 MNHEY, CDR2 SMNVEV (reference sequence). Trimming removed 5 bases from V and 5 bases from J, with 13 bases in between. The chain's CDR3 is CASSLNEGDEQYF. CDR3 nucleotide sequence: TGTGCCAGCAGTCTCAACGAGGGGGACGAGCAGTACTTC.

V and J are TRBV6-1 and TRBJ2-7; 11 bases are a match to TRBD2. V gave up 6 bases and J gave up 5 bases; unmatched junction bases: 9. This CDR3 is 15 amino acids long. Germline CDR1 MNHNS, CDR2 SASEGT. As DNA, the CDR3 is TGTGCCAGCAGCCATAGCGGGAGGGCGAAGAACGAGCAGTACTTC. Translating it yields CASSHSGRAKNEQYF.

V gene TRBV19 combines with J gene TRBJ2-1; maybe TRBD2 (5 bases). The CDR3 runs to 14 residues. Germline-derived CDR1 and CDR2 are LNHDA and SQIVND (reference sequence). Trimming removed 5 bases at V and 4 bases at J, with 12 bases between. This CDR3 reads CASSGRTDYNEQFF. The CDR3 nucleotides are TGTGCCAGTAGTGGAAGGACTGATTACAATGAGCAGTTCTTC.

This clone came up once. The chain has TRBV27 and TRBJ2-7, with 10 nucleotides matching TRBD2. V was pared by 4 bases and J by 6 bases, with 9 bases of the junction left unmatched. Per the germline V gene, CDR1 is MNHEY and CDR2 is SMNVEV (reference sequence). This CDR3 region has 15 residues. CDR3 nucleotide sequence: TGTGCCAGCAGTTACGGCACTAGCGGGACTGTCGAGCAGTACTTC. Amino acid sequence: CASSYGTSGTVEQYF.